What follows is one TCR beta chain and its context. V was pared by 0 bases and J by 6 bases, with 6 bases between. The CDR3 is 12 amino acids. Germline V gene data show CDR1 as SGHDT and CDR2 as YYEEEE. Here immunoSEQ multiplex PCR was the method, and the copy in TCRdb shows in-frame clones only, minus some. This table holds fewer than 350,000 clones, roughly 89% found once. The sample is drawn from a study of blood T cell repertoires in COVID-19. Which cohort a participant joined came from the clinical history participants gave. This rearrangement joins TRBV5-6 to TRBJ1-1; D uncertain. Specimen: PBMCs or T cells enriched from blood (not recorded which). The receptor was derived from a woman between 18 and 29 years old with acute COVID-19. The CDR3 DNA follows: TGTGCCAGCAGCTTGGCGGTGTCTGAAGCTTTCTTT. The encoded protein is CASSLAVSEAFF. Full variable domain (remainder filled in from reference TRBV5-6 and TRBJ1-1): DAGVTQSPTHLIKTRGQQVTLRCSPKSGHDTVSWYQQALGQGPQFIFQYYEEEERQRGNFPDRFSGHQFPNYSSELNVNALLLGDSALYLCASSLAVSEAFFGQGTRLTVV.